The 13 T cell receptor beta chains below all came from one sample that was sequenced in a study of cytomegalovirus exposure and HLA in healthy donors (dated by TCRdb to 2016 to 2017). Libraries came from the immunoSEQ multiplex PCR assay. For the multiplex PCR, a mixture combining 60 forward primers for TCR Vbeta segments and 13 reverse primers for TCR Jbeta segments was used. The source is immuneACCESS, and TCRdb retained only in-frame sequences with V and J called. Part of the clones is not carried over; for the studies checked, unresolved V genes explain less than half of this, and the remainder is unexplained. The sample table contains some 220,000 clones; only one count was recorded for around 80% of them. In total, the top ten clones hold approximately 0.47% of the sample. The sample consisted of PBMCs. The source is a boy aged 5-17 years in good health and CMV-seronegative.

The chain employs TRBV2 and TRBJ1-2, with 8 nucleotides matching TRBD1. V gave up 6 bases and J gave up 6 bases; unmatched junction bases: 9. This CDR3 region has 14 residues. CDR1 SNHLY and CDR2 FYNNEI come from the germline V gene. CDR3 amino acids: CASSVGQGGNGYTF. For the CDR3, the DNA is TGTGCCAGCAGCGTAGGACAGGGTGGAAATGGCTACACCTTC.

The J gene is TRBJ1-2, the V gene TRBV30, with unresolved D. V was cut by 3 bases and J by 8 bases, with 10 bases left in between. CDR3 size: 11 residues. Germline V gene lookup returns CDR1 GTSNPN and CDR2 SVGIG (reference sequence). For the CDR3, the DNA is TGTGCCTGGAGACTAAAAAGCGGCTACACCTTC. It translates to CAWRLKSGYTF.

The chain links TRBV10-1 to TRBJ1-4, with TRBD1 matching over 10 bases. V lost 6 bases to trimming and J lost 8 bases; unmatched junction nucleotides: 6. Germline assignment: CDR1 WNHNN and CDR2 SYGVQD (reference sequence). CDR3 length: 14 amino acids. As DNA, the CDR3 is TGCGCCAGCAGAGGGACAGGGGAATCGGAAAAACTGTTTTTT. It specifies CASRGTGESEKLFF.

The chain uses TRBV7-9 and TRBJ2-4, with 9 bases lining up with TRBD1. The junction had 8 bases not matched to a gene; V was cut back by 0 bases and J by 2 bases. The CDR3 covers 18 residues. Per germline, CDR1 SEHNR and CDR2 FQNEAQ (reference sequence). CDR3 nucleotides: TGTGCCAGCAGCTTAGCTCCCCGCGACAGGGGGACCAAAAACATTCAGTACTTC. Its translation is CASSLAPRDRGTKNIQYF.

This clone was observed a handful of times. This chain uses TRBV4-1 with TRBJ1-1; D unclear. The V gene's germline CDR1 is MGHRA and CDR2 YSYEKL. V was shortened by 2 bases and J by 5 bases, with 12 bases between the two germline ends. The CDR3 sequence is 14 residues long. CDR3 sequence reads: CASSQPMRRTEAFF. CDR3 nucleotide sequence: TGCGCCAGCAGCCAACCAATGCGGCGGACTGAAGCTTTCTTT.

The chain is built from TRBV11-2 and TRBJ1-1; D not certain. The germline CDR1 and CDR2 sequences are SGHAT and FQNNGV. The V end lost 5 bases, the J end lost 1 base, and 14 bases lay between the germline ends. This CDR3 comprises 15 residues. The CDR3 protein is CASSAFPSGNTEAFF. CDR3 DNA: TGTGCCAGCAGCGCCTTCCCCAGCGGGAACACTGAAGCTTTCTTT.

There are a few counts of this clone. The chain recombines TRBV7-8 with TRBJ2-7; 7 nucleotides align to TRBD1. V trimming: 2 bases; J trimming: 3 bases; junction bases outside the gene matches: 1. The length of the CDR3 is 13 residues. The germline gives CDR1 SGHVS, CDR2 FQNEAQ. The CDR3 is CASSLRQGYEQYF. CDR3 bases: TGTGCCAGCAGCTTACGACAGGGCTACGAGCAGTACTTC.

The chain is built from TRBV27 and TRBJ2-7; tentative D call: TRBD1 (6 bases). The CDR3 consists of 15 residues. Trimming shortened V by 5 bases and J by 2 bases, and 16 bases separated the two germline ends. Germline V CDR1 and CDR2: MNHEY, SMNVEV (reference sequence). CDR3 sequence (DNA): TGTGCCAGCAGTAGATTTCCAGGGGCAGCCTACGAGCAGTACTTC. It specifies CASSRFPGAAYEQYF.

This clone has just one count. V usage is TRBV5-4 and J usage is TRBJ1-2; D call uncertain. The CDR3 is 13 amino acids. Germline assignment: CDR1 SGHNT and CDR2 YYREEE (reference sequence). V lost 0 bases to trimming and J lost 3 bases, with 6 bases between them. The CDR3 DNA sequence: TGTGCCAGCAGCTTGGGAGAAGACTATGGCTACACCTTC. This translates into CASSLGEDYGYTF.

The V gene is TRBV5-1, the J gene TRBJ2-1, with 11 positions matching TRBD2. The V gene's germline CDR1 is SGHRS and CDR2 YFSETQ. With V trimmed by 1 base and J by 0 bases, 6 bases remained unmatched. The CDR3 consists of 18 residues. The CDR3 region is CASSLWTSGSFSYNEQFF. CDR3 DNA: TGCGCCAGCAGCTTGTGGACTAGCGGGTCCTTCTCCTACAATGAGCAGTTCTTC.

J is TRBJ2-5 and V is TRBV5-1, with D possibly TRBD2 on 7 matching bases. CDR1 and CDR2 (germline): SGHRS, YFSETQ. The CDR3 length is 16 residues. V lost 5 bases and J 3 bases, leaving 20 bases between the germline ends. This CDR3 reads CASSATRRGPEETQYF. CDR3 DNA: TGCGCCAGCAGTGCCACAAGGCGGGGGCCCGAAGAGACCCAGTACTTC.

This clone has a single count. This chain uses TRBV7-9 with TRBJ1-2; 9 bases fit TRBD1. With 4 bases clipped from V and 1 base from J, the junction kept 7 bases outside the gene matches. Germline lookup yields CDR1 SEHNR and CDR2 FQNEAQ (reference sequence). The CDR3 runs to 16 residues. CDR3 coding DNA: TGTGCCAGCAGCTACGGTCGGGACAGGGTTAACTATGGCTACACCTTC. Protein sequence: CASSYGRDRVNYGYTF.

CDR3 region: CASSRLYRGTEAFF. CDR3 DNA: TGTGCCAGCAGCCGATTATACAGGGGCACTGAAGCTTTCTTT. The V gene is TRBV11-3, the J gene TRBJ1-1; 7 bases are a match to TRBD1. With V trimmed by 5 bases and J by 4 bases, 7 bases remained unmatched. The CDR3 contains 14 residues. Germline V gives CDR1 SGHNT, CDR2 YENEEA.